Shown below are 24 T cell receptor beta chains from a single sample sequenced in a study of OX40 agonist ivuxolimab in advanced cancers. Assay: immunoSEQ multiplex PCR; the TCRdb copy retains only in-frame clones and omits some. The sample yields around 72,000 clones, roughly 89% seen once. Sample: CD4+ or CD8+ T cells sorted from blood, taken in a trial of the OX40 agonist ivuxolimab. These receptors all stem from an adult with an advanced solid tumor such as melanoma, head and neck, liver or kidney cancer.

The CDR3 sequence is CASSRDRSGYEQFF. The CDR3 DNA is TGTGCCAGCAGTCGGGACAGGAGTGGCTATGAGCAGTTCTTC. The chain recombines TRBV6-1 with TRBJ2-1, with 8 bases fitting TRBD1. From germline, CDR1 is MNHNS and CDR2 SASEGT. This CDR3 region has 14 residues. Trimming removed 5 bases from V and 8 bases from J; junction bases left unmatched: 8.

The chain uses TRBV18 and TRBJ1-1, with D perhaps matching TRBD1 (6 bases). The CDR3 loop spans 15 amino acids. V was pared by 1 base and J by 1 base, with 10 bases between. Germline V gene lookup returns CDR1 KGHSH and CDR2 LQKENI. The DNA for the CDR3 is TGTGCCAGCTCACCACGACAGGTGACGAACACTGAAGCTTTCTTT. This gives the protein CASSPRQVTNTEAFF.

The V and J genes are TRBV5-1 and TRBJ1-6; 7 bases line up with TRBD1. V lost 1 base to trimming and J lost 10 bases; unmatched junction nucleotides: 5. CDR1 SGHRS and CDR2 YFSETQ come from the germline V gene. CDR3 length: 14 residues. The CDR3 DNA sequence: TGCGCCAGCAGCTTGAAAGGGGGCGGGTCACCCCTCCACTTT. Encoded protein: CASSLKGGGSPLHF.

DNA of the CDR3: TGTGCCAGCAGTTTAAAATCGGCAGCGGATACGCAGTATTTT. Translated, it gives CASSLKSAADTQYF. The rearrangement joins TRBV27 to TRBJ2-3; D gene unclear. CDR1 is MNHEY, CDR2 SMNVEV, per germline (reference sequence). Trimming removed 2 bases at V and 6 bases at J, with 12 bases between. The CDR3 contains 14 residues.

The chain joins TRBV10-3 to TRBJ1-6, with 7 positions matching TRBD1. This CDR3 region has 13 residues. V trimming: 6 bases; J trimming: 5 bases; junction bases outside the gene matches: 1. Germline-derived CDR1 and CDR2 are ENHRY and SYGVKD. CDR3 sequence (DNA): TGTGCCATCAGCGGGACAGATAATTCACCCCTCCACTTT. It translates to CAISGTDNSPLHF.

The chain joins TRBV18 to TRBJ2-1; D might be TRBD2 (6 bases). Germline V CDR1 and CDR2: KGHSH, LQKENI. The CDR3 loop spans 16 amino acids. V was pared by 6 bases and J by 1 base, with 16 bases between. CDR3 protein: CASSSSEGRSYNEQFF. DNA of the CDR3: TGTGCCAGCTCCTCCTCCGAGGGGAGGTCCTACAATGAGCAGTTCTTC. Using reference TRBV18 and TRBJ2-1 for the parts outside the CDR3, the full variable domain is NAGVMQNPRHLVRRRGQEARLRCSPMKGHSHVYWYRQLPEEGLKFMVYLQKENIIDESGMPKERFSAEFPKEGPSILRIQQVVRGDSAAYFCASSSSEGRSYNEQFFGPGTRLTVL.

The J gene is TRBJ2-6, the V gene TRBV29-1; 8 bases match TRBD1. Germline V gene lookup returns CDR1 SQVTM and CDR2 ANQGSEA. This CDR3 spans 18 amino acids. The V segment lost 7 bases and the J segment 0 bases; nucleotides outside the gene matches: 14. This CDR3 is CSARVRDRKGSGANVLTF. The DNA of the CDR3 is TGCAGCGCTAGGGTCCGGGACAGGAAGGGCTCTGGGGCCAACGTCCTGACTTTC.

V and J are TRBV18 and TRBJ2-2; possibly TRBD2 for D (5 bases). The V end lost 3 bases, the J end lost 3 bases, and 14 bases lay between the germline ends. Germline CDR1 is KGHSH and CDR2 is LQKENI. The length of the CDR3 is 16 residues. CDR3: CASSPQDLEYTGELFF. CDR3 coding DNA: TGTGCCAGCTCACCTCAGGACTTGGAATACACCGGGGAGCTGTTTTTT.

CDR3 protein: CASSRQGRDTEAFF. Here the CDR3 DNA reads TGTGCCAGCAGTCGACAGGGGCGGGACACTGAAGCTTTCTTT. The V call is TRBV6-6, the J call TRBJ1-1; 8 positions match TRBD1. The trim removed 5 bases at V and 3 bases at J, leaving 5 bases unmatched. CDR1 and CDR2 from the germline V gene are MNHNY and SVGAGI (reference sequence). The CDR3 is 14 residues long.

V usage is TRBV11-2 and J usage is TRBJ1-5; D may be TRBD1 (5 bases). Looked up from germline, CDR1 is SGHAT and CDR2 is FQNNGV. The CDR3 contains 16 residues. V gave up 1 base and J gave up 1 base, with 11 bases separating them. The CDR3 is CASSLGGGFSNQPQHF. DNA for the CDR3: TGTGCCAGCAGCTTAGGGGGGGGGTTCAGCAATCAGCCCCAGCATTTT.

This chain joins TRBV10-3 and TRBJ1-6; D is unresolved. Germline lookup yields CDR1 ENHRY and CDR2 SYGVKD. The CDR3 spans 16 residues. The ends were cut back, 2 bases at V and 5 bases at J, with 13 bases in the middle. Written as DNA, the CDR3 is TGTGCCATCAGTGAGGAGGAGGGTGGGGATAATTCACCCCTCCACTTT. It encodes CAISEEEGGDNSPLHF.

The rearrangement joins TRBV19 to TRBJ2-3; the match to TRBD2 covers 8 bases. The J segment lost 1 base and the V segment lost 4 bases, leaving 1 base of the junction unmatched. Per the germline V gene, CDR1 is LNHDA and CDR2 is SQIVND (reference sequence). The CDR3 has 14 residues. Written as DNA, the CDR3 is TGTGCCAGTAGTACAGCGGGAGGCACAGATACGCAGTATTTT. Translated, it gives CASSTAGGTDTQYF.

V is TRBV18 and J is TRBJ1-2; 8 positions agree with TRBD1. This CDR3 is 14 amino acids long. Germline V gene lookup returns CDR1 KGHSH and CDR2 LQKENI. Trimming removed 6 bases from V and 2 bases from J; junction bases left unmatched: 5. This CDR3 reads CASSYDRGNYGYTF. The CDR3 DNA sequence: TGTGCCAGCTCGTACGACAGGGGAAACTATGGCTACACCTTC. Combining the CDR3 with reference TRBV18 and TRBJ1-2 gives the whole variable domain NAGVMQNPRHLVRRRGQEARLRCSPMKGHSHVYWYRQLPEEGLKFMVYLQKENIIDESGMPKERFSAEFPKEGPSILRIQQVVRGDSAAYFCASSYDRGNYGYTFGSGTRLTVV.

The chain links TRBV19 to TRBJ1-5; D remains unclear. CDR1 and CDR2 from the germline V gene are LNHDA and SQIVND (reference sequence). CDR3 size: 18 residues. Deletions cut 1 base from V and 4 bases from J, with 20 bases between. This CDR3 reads CASSIGPLREGSNQPQHF. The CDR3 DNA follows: TGTGCCAGTAGTATAGGACCCTTGAGGGAAGGGTCTAATCAGCCCCAGCATTTT.

CDR3 nucleotides: TGTGCTAGTGGTCTCGGGGAAGGTCGCGAGCAGTACTTC. Its translation is CASGLGEGREQYF. This chain joins TRBV12-5 and TRBJ2-7; TRBD2 might be the D (5 bases). Germline V CDR1 and CDR2: LGHNT, FRNRAP. V gave up 5 bases and J gave up 6 bases, with 14 bases separating them. The CDR3 has 13 amino acids.

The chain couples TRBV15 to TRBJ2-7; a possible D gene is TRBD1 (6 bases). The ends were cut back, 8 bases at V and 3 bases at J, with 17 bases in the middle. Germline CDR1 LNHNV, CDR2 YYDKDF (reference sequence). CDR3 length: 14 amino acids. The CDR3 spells CATGIPGDFYEQYF. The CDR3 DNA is TGTGCCACCGGTATTCCAGGGGATTTCTACGAGCAGTACTTC.

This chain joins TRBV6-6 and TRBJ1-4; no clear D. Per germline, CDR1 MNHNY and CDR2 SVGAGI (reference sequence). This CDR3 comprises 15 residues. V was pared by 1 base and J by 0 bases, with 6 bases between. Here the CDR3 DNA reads TGTGCCAGCAGTTACTACAAATCAACTAATGAAAAACTGTTTTTT. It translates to CASSYYKSTNEKLFF.

CDR3 region: CASSLGTSGGHTGELFF. DNA for the CDR3: TGTGCCAGCAGCTTAGGGACTAGCGGGGGCCACACCGGGGAGCTGTTTTTT. The chain combines TRBV7-6 with TRBJ2-2, with 13 bases identical to TRBD2. The CDR3 has 17 amino acids. Germline V gene sequence: CDR1 SGHVS, CDR2 FNYEAQ. Trimming took 1 base from V and 3 from J; bases not matched to a gene: 2.

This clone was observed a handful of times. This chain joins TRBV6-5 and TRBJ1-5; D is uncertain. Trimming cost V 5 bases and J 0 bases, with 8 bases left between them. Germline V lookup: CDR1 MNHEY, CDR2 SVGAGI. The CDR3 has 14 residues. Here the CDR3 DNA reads TGTGCCAGCAGTGTACAGAGTAGCAATCAGCCCCAGCATTTT. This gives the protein CASSVQSSNQPQHF.

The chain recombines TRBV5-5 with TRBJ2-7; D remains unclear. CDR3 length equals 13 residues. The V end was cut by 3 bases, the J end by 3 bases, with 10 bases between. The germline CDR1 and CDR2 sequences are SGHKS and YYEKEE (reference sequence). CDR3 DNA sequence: TGTGCCAGCAGCTCCCACAGCGACTACGAGCAGTACTTC. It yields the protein CASSSHSDYEQYF.

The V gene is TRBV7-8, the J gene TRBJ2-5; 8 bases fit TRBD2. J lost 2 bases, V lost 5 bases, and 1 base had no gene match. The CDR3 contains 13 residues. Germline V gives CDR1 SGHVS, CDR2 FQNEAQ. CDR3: CASSRLAQETQYF. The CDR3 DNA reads TGTGCCAGCAGCCGACTAGCGCAAGAGACCCAGTACTTC. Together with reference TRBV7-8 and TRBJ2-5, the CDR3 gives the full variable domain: GAGVSQSPRYKVAKRGQDVALRCDPISGHVSLFWYQQALGQGPEFLTYFQNEAQLDKSGLPSDRFFAERPEGSVSTLKIQRTQQEDSAVYLCASSRLAQETQYFGPGTRLLVL.

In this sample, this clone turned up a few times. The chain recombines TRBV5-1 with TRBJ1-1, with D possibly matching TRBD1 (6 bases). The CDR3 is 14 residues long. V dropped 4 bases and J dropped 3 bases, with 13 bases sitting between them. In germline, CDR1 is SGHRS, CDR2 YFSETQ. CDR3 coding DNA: TGCGCCAGCAGCCCCAGGACAGCTGACACTGAAGCTTTCTTT. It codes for CASSPRTADTEAFF.

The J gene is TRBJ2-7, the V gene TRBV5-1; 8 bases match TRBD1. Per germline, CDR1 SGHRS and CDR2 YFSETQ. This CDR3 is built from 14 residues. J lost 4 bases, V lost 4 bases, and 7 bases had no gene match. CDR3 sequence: CASSPQGASYEQYF. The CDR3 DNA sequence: TGCGCCAGCAGCCCCCAGGGGGCGTCGTACGAGCAGTACTTC.

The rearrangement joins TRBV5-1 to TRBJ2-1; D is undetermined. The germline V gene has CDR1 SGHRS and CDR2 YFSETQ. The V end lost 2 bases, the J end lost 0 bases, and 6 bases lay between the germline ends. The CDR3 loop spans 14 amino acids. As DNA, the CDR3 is TGCGCCAGCAGCTTCACAGTCTCCTACAATGAGCAGTTCTTC. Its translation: CASSFTVSYNEQFF.